The rows below give T cell receptor beta chains drawn from one sample of a study of a mutant IDH1 vaccine in newly diagnosed glioma. Here immunoSEQ multiplex PCR was the method, and the copy in TCRdb shows in-frame clones only, minus some. In the table there are 50,000 to 75,000 clones, 80% of which are singletons. Their antigens remain unidentified. The source was PBMCs, collected from a glioma patient whose treatment included an IDH1 peptide vaccine. These receptors all come from a man in his fifties with glioma. The CDR3 runs from the conserved cysteine through the conserved F or W. The D gene is left open where the match is weak. Part of the rows lack a size; the others show once, few, many or a class for expanded clones.

j_gene,abundance,d_gene,v_gene,CDR3nt,CDR3aa
TRBJ2-2,.,.,TRBV11-3,TGTGCCACAGTCAGGGGCACCGGGGAGCTGTTTTTT,CATVRGTGELFF
TRBJ1-6,.,.,TRBV5-4,TGTGCCAGCAGGGAAACGGGGGGCGTCAATTCACCCCTCCACTTT,CASRETGGVNSPLHF
TRBJ2-7,once,.,TRBV18,TGTGCCAGCTCACCACCTGGGGGGCGGTACGAGCAGTACTTC,CASSPPGGRYEQYF
TRBJ2-5,.,.,TRBV30,TGTGCCTGGGGCCTAGGAGAGACCCAGTACTTC,CAWGLGETQYF
TRBJ1-4,.,TRBD1,TRBV18,TGTGCCAGCTCACCGACGACCGGGACAGGCCTTGGAGAACTGTTTTTT,CASSPTTGTGLGELFF
TRBJ2-7,.,.,TRBV19,TGTGCCAGTAGGAGGGGTGACAGTGGCCGGGACGAGCAGTACTTC,CASRRGDSGRDEQYF
TRBJ2-5,.,TRBD2,TRBV7-2,TGTGCCAGCAGCGGAACCGGGACTAGCGGGAGACAGACCCAGTACTTC,CASSGTGTSGRQTQYF
TRBJ1-1,.,TRBD1,TRBV6-5,TGTGCCAGCAGTTACTCCCGACAGGGAGACACTGAAGCTTTCTTT,CASSYSRQGDTEAFF
TRBJ2-3,.,TRBD2,TRBV9,TGTGCCAGCAGCGTACGGGGACTAGCGGGAGATACGCAGTATTTT,CASSVRGLAGDTQYF
TRBJ2-1,.,TRBD2,TRBV19,TGTGCCAGTAGCCAAAACACCGGGGGGTTCAATGAGCAGTTCTTC,CASSQNTGGFNEQFF